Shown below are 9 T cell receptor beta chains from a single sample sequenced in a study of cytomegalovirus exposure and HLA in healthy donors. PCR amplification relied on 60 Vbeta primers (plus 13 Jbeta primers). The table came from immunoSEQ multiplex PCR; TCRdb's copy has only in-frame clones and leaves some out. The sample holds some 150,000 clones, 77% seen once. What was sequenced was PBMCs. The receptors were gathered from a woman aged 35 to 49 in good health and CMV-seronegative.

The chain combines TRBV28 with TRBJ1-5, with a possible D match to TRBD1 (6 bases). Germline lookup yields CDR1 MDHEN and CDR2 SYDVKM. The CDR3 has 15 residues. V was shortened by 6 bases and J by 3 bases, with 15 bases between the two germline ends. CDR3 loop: CASSTDSHHNQPQHF. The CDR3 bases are TGTGCCAGCAGCACGGACAGCCACCACAATCAGCCCCAGCATTTT.

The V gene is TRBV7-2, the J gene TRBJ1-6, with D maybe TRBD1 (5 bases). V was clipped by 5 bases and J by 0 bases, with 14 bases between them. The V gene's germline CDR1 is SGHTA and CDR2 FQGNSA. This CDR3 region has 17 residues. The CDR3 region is CASSPMTVSSYNSPLHF. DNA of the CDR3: TGTGCCAGCAGCCCGATGACAGTTAGCTCCTATAATTCACCCCTCCACTTT.

CDR3 amino acids: CASTIGQGLAEAFF. The CDR3 nucleotides are TGTGCCAGCACGATTGGACAGGGGCTGGCTGAAGCTTTCTTT. The V and J genes are TRBV6-1 and TRBJ1-1; 9 nucleotides match TRBD1. After removal of 7 bases from V and 6 bases from J, the junction contained 9 bases not matched to a gene. Germline loops: CDR1 MNHNS, CDR2 SASEGT. CDR3 size: 14 residues.

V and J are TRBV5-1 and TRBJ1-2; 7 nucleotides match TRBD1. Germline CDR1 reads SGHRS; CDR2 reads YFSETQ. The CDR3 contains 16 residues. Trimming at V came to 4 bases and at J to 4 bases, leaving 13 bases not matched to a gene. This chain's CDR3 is CASSQNDRVFLYGYTF. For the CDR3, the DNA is TGCGCCAGCAGCCAGAACGACAGGGTTTTTCTCTATGGCTACACCTTC.

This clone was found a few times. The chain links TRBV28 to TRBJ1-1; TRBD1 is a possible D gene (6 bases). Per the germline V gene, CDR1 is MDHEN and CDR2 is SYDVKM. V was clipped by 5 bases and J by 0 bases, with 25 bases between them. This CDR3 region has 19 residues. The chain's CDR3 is CASSPRLEGIGGMNTEAFF. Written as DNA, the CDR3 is TGTGCCAGCAGTCCCCGCTTAGAGGGAATAGGGGGAATGAACACTGAAGCTTTCTTT.

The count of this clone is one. The CDR3 spells CASSYDSRLGQPQHF. CDR3 coding DNA: TGTGCCAGCAGTTACGACAGTCGGCTCGGGCAGCCCCAGCATTTT. J is TRBJ1-5 and V is TRBV6-5; weak D call: TRBD1 (5 bases). The CDR3 loop spans 15 amino acids. With 2 bases removed from V and 7 bases from J, the gap between germline ends came to 15 bases. The germline V gene encodes CDR1 MNHEY and CDR2 SVGAGI.

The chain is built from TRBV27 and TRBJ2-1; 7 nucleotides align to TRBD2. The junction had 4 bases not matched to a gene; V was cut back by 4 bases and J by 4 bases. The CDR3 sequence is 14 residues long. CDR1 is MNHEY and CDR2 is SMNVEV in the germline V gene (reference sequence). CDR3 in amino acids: CASSSGTIYNEQFF. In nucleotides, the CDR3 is TGTGCCAGCAGTTCCGGGACTATTTACAATGAGCAGTTCTTC.

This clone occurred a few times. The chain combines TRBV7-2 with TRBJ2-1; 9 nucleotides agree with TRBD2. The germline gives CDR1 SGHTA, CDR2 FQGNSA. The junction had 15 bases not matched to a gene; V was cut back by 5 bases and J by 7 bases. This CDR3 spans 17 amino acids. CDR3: CASSAPGRRGGGNEQFF. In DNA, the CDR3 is TGTGCCAGCAGCGCGCCTGGGAGGCGGGGGGGAGGGAATGAGCAGTTCTTC.

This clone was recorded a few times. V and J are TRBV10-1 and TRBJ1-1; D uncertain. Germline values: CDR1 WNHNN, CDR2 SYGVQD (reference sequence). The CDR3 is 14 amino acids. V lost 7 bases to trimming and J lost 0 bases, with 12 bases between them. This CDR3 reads CASTVNFMNTEAFF. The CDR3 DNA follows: TGCGCCAGCACCGTGAACTTCATGAACACTGAAGCTTTCTTT.